The next 13 T cell receptor beta chains were all read from a single sample in a study of lymphopenia after photon versus proton radiotherapy. Clones were read by immunoSEQ multiplex PCR, and TCRdb kept only the in-frame ones, dropping some. The profile shows 15,000 to 20,000 clones, about 85% of them singletons. Here the sequenced sample was peripheral blood, taken from a patient treated with proton-based radiotherapy. These receptors were collected from an older man with pancreatic cancer.

This chain links TRBV10-3 with TRBJ1-2, with D uncertain. From germline, CDR1 is ENHRY and CDR2 SYGVKD. The CDR3 totals 12 residues. V was shortened by 3 bases and J by 5 bases, with 7 bases between the two germline ends. CDR3 nucleotide sequence: TGTGCCATCAGTGATCCGCGTTATGGCTACACCTTC. This sequence encodes CAISDPRYGYTF.

This sequence joins TRBV5-6 and TRBJ2-7; 7 positions match TRBD1. This CDR3 region has 15 residues. CDR1 and CDR2 (germline): SGHDT, YYEEEE. Trimming cost V 5 bases and J 0 bases; bases outside gene matches: 8. CDR3 amino acids: CASSFVGQDSYEQYF. In DNA form, the CDR3 reads TGTGCCAGCAGTTTCGTCGGACAGGACTCCTACGAGCAGTACTTC.

CDR3 sequence (DNA): TGTGCCAGCAGCCAAGAAAGGGGTTTTGAGCAGTACTTC. It specifies CASSQERGFEQYF. The chain couples TRBV14 to TRBJ2-7, with D possibly being TRBD1 (5 bases). Trimming removed 0 bases at V and 7 bases at J, with 10 bases between. Germline CDR1 is SGHDN and CDR2 is FVKESK. The CDR3 runs 13 residues.

In this sample, this clone turned up a few times. The CDR3 loop reads CASSTIAGPAYNEQFF. The DNA for the CDR3 is TGTGCCAGCAGCACTATAGCGGGACCCGCCTACAATGAGCAGTTCTTC. The V call is TRBV7-9, the J call TRBJ2-1; TRBD2 matches 8 bases. Germline loops: CDR1 SEHNR, CDR2 FQNEAQ (reference sequence). Unmatched junction bases numbered 8, after V lost 5 bases and J lost 2 bases. The CDR3 contains 16 residues.

This clone was detected only a few times. The rearrangement joins TRBV11-3 to TRBJ2-3, with D unclear. V gave up 0 bases and J gave up 4 bases, with 5 bases separating them. Germline V gives CDR1 SGHNT, CDR2 YENEEA. The length of the CDR3 is 13 residues. CDR3 protein: CASSLDRPDTQYF. CDR3 in DNA: TGTGCCAGCAGCTTAGATCGCCCAGATACGCAGTATTTT.

V is TRBV19 and J is TRBJ2-1, with 9 bases identical to TRBD1. CDR3 size: 13 residues. J lost 12 bases, V lost 4 bases, and 7 bases had no gene match. CDR1 and CDR2 from the germline V gene are LNHDA and SQIVND (reference sequence). CDR3 DNA: TGTGCCAGTAGTACCGGGACAGGGTCTTCGCAGTTCTTC. It encodes CASSTGTGSSQFF.

The chain has TRBV11-3 and TRBJ2-2; D is unclear. This CDR3 region has 13 residues. Germline lookup yields CDR1 SGHNT and CDR2 YENEEA. V lost 1 base to trimming and J lost 6 bases, with 6 bases between them. The CDR3 sequence is CASSLGVAGELFF. The CDR3 DNA follows: TGTGCCAGCAGCTTAGGAGTGGCCGGGGAGCTGTTTTTT.

The J gene is TRBJ2-3, the V gene TRBV5-1; TRBD2 agrees at 9 bases. From germline, CDR1 is SGHRS and CDR2 YFSETQ. The CDR3 has 16 amino acids. V shed 0 bases, J shed 3 bases, and the junction held 5 bases outside the gene matches. The CDR3 is CASSLAVAGETDTQYF. The CDR3 nucleotides are TGCGCCAGCAGCTTGGCCGTAGCGGGAGAAACAGATACGCAGTATTTT.

V is TRBV6-6 and J is TRBJ1-1; D call uncertain. The CDR3 length is 14 residues. Germline-derived CDR1 and CDR2 are MNHNY and SVGAGI (reference sequence). Trimming took off 5 bases at V and 2 bases at J, with 12 bases between the two ends. DNA for the CDR3: TGTGCCAGCAGTCCCTGGAGCGATAACACTGAAGCTTTCTTT. It codes for CASSPWSDNTEAFF.

The chain couples TRBV11-2 to TRBJ1-5; no reliable D call. Germline loops: CDR1 SGHAT, CDR2 FQNNGV. With 0 bases removed from V and 7 bases from J, the gap between germline ends came to 7 bases. The CDR3 spans 13 residues. The CDR3 coding sequence is TGTGCCAGCAGCTTAGATAGGCTGCAGCCCCAGCATTTT. Translation: CASSLDRLQPQHF.

The gene calls are TRBV14 and TRBJ2-1, with 12 bases that match TRBD2. V lost 3 bases, J lost 3 bases, and 9 bases stayed unmatched. The CDR3 is 18 amino acids. The germline V gene encodes CDR1 SGHDN and CDR2 FVKESK. The CDR3 DNA sequence: TGTGCCAGCAGCCAGGACCGACTAGCGGGGGACCTCTACAATGAGCAGTTCTTC. It is translated as CASSQDRLAGDLYNEQFF. Looking up the rest from reference TRBV14 and TRBJ2-1 gives the full variable domain: EAGVTQFPSHSVIEKGQTVTLRCDPISGHDNLYWYRRVMGKEIKFLLHFVKESKQDESGMPNNRFLAERTGGTYSTLKVQPAELEDSGVYFCASSQDRLAGDLYNEQFFGPGTRLTVL.

The chain has TRBV9 and TRBJ2-3; the match to TRBD1 covers 11 bases. CDR3 length equals 15 residues. V gave up 4 bases and J gave up 5 bases; unmatched junction bases: 6. CDR1 is SGDLS, CDR2 YYNGEE, per germline. The CDR3 loop is CASSLGQGAGDTQYF. The CDR3 bases are TGTGCCAGCAGCTTAGGACAGGGGGCTGGAGATACGCAGTATTTT.

This rearrangement joins TRBV5-4 to TRBJ2-1, with 7 positions matching TRBD2. Trimming at V came to 4 bases and at J to 7 bases, leaving 8 bases not matched to a gene. The CDR3 runs 14 residues. CDR1 is SGHNT and CDR2 is YYREEE in the germline V gene (reference sequence). DNA for the CDR3: TGTGCCAGCAGCCCGGGACTACCCGGGAATGAGCAGTTCTTC. Its protein is CASSPGLPGNEQFF. The full variable domain, rest sourced from reference TRBV5-4 and TRBJ2-1, is ETGVTQSPTHLIKTRGQQVTLRCSSQSGHNTVSWYQQALGQGPQFIFQYYREEENGRGNFPPRFSGLQFPNYSSELNVNALELDDSALYLCASSPGLPGNEQFFGPGTRLTVL.